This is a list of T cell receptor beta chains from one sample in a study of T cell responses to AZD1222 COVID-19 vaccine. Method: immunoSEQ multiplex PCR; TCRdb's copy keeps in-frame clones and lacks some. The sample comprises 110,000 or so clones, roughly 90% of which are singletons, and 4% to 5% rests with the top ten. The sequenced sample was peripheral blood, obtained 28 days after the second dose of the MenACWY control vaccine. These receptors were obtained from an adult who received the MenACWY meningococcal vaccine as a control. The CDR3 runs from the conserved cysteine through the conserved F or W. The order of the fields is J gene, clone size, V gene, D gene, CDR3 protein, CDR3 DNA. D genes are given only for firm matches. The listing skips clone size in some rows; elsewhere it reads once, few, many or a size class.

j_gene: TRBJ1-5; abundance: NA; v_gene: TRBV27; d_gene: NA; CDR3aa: CASRGHRPGPQHF; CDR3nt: TGTGCCAGCAGGGGACACCGCCCGGGGCCCCAGCATTTT
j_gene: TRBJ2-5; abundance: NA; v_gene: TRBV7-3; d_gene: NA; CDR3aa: CASSISPSRGETQYF; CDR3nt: TGTGCCAGCAGCATATCCCCTAGCCGAGGAGAGACCCAGTACTTC
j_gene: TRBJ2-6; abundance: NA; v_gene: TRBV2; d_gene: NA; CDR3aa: CASSEGAKGGITGANVLTF; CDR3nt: TGTGCCAGCAGTGAAGGGGCAAAAGGAGGGATTACTGGGGCCAACGTCCTGACTTTC
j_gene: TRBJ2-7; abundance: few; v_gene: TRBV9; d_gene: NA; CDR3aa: CASSVVDSGFYEQYF; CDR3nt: TGTGCCAGCAGCGTAGTCGACTCAGGGTTCTACGAGCAGTACTTC
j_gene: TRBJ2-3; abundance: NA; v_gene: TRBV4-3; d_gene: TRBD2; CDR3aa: CASSQDLAGGPSGDTQYF; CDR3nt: TGCGCCAGCAGCCAAGATCTAGCGGGGGGTCCGTCGGGAGATACGCAGTATTTT
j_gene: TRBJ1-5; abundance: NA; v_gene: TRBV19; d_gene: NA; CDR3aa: CASSEVQDSNQPQHF; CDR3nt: TGTGCCAGTAGTGAGGTCCAAGATAGCAATCAGCCCCAGCATTTT
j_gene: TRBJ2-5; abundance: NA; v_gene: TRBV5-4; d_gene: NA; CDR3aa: CASSLERTGETQYF; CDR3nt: TGTGCCAGCAGCTTGGAGAGGACTGGGGAGACCCAGTACTTC
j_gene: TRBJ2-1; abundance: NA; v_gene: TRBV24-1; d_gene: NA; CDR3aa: CATSDPRLDNEQFF; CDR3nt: TGTGCCACCAGTGACCCTCGGCTCGACAATGAGCAGTTCTTC
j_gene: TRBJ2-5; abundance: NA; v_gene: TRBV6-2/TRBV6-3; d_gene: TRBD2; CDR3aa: CASSYWGLRGEETQYF; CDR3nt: TGTGCCAGCAGTTACTGGGGCTTGCGGGGGGAAGAGACCCAGTACTTC
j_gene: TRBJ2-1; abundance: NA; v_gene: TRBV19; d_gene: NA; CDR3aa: CASRPPRTSYNEQFF; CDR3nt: TGTGCCAGTAGACCCCCCAGGACCTCCTACAATGAGCAGTTCTTC
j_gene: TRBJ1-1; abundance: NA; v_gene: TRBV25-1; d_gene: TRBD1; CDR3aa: CASRDTGGGTEAFF; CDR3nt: TGTGCCAGCAGGGACACAGGGGGAGGCACTGAAGCTTTCTTT
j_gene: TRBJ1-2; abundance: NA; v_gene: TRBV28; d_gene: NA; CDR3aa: CASSTWKGDTSNYGYTF; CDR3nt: TGTGCCAGCAGTACTTGGAAGGGGGATACCTCTAACTATGGCTACACCTTC
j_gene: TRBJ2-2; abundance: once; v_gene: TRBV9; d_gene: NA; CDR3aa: CASSVASGVYAGELFF; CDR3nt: TGTGCCAGCAGCGTAGCTTCGGGGGTATACGCCGGGGAGCTGTTTTTT
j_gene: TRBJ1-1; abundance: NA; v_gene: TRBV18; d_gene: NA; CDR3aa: CASSPREGPNTEAFF; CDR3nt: TGTGCCAGCTCACCACGGGAGGGGCCGAACACTGAAGCTTTCTTT
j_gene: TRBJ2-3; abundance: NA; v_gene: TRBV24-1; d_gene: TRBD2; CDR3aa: CATSDSRGGQYF; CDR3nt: TGTGCCACCAGTGACTCTCGGGGGGGACAGTATTTT
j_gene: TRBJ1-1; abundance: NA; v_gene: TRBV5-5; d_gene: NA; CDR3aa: CASSPGTNEAEAFF; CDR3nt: TGTGCCAGCAGCCCCGGGACGAACGAGGCAGAAGCTTTCTTT
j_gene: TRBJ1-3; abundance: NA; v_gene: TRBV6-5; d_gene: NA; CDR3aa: CASSYRTGNTIYF; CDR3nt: TGTGCCAGCAGTTACCGGACAGGAAACACCATATATTTT
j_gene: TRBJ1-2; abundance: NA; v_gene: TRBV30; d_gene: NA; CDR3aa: CAWSGGQSNYGYTF; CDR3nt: TGTGCCTGGAGTGGTGGCCAGAGTAACTATGGCTACACCTTC
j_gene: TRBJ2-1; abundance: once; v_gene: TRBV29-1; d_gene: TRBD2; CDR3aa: CSVVGLAGVGNEQFF; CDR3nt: TGCAGCGTTGTCGGACTAGCGGGAGTGGGGAATGAGCAGTTCTTC
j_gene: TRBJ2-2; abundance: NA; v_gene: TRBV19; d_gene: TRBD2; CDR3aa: CASSISTSGGTPTGELFF; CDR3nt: TGTGCCAGTAGTATATCGACTAGCGGGGGGACCCCCACCGGGGAGCTGTTTTTT
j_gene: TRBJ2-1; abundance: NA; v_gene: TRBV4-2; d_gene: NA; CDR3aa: CASSFRPGDNEQFF; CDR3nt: TGTGCCAGCAGCTTCCGTCCGGGGGACAATGAGCAGTTCTTC
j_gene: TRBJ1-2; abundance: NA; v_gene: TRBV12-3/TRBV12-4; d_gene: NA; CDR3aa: CASRGNYGYTF; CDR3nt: TGTGCCAGCCGGGGTAACTATGGCTACACCTTC